These T cell receptor beta chains were read from a single sample in a study of neurological immune-mediated disorders. Each CDR3 protein gets one entry after TCRdb re-called the 5' RACE reads with MiXCR. The table includes tens of thousands of distinct CDR3 sequences, 1.5% detected once. Specimen: PBMCs. The receptor source for this set is a woman aged 25 to 39 with multiple sclerosis. The CDR3 runs from the conserved cysteine through the conserved F or W. Each record gives: clone size, D gene, CDR3 length, V gene, J gene, CDR3 protein, CDR3 DNA. The D gene is left open where the match is weak. Rows may omit the clone size; those that give it use once, few, many or a size class.

>many|NA|14|TRBV6-1|TRBJ2-7
CASRGRGQGYEQYF
TGTGCCTCCCGCGGGAGGGGACAGGGCTACGAGCAGTACTTC
>many|NA|14|TRBV27|TRBJ2-4
CATKLGRGNDIQYF
TGTGCCACCAAGTTGGGGCGGGGTAATGATATTCAGTACTTC
>many|NA|11|TRBV28|TRBJ1-2
CASSSSYGYTF
TGTGCCAGCAGTTCCAGCTATGGCTACACCTTC
>many|NA|12|TRBV20-1|TRBJ2-5
CSATGAQETQYF
TGCAGTGCTACGGGGGCCCAAGAGACCCAGTACTTC
>many|NA|12|TRBV7-2|TRBJ2-5
CASSWGVETQYF
TGTGCCAGCAGCTGGGGGGTCGAGACCCAGTACTTC
>many|TRBD2|18|TRBV7-2|TRBJ2-1
CASSLSRWGGSSYNEQFF
TGTGCCAGCAGCTTATCTAGGTGGGGGGGGAGCTCCTACAATGAGCAGTTCTTC
>many|TRBD2|15|TRBV6-4|TRBJ2-1
CASSDLGGGANEQFF
TGTGCCAGCAGTGACTTGGGCGGGGGGGCTAATGAGCAGTTCTTC
>many|TRBD2|16|TRBV12-3/TRBV12-4|TRBJ2-5
CASSLVTRLAGETQYF
TGTGCCAGCAGTTTAGTAACGAGACTAGCGGGGGAGACCCAGTACTTC
>many|NA|17|TRBV7-9|TRBJ2-3
CASSPSRARSSTDTQYF
TGTGCCAGCAGCCCTTCTCGGGCGCGTTCTAGCACAGATACGCAGTATTTT
>many|NA|13|TRBV6-2/TRBV6-3|TRBJ1-1
CASSSRGRTEAFF
TGTGCCAGCAGTAGCCGGGGTCGGACTGAAGCTTTCTTT
>many|NA|14|TRBV4-2|TRBJ2-2
CASSAGHRTGELFF
TGTGCCAGCAGCGCGGGACACAGGACCGGGGAGCTGTTTTTT
>many|NA|14|TRBV15|TRBJ2-5
CATSRDWAVETQYF
TGTGCCACCAGCAGAGATTGGGCAGTAGAGACCCAGTACTTC
>many|NA|16|TRBV7-2|TRBJ1-6
CASSLAARQRASPLHF
TGTGCCAGCAGCTTAGCGGCCCGACAGAGGGCTTCACCCCTCCACTTT
>many|NA|12|TRBV29-1|TRBJ1-5
CSVGGSNQPQHF
TGCAGCGTTGGGGGATCCAATCAGCCCCAGCATTTT
>NA|NA|14|TRBV6-2/TRBV6-3|TRBJ1-6
CASSPDGSRSPLHF
TGTGCCAGCAGTCCCGACGGGTCAAGGTCACCCCTCCACTTT
>many|TRBD2|14|TRBV20-1|TRBJ2-3
CSARFSGGADTQYF
TGCAGTGCTAGATTTAGCGGGGGGGCCGATACGCAGTATTTT
>many|NA|16|TRBV5-1|TRBJ2-2
CASSLAQGHSTGELFF
TGCGCCAGCAGCTTGGCCCAGGGTCACAGCACCGGGGAGCTGTTTTTT
>many|NA|10|TRBV20-1|TRBJ2-7
CSAPGRRQYF
TGCAGTGCCCCGGGACGCAGGCAGTACTTC
>many|NA|13|TRBV12-3/TRBV12-4|TRBJ2-3
CASSQKVADTQYF
TGTGCCAGCAGCCAGAAGGTGGCCGATACGCAGTATTTT
>many|NA|14|TRBV12-3/TRBV12-4|TRBJ1-1
CASSFGLLNTEAFF
TGTGCCAGCAGTTTTGGGCTGCTGAACACTGAAGCTTTCTTT
>many|NA|14|TRBV7-2|TRBJ1-6
CASSTLKGNSPLHF
TGTGCCAGCAGCACCCTTAAAGGGAATTCACCCCTCCACTTT
>few|TRBD2|14|TRBV6-5|TRBJ2-1
CASGGLAAYNEQFF
TGTGCCAGCGGGGGACTAGCGGCCTACAATGAGCAGTTCTTC
>many|NA|13|TRBV29-1|TRBJ2-3
CSVEQGVADTQYF
TGCAGCGTTGAGCAGGGAGTCGCAGATACGCAGTATTTT
>many|NA|17|TRBV12-3/TRBV12-4|TRBJ2-2
CASSLARWGGRTGELFF
TGTGCCAGCAGCCTTGCCAGGTGGGGGGGCCGCACCGGGGAGCTGTTTTTT
>many|TRBD2|17|TRBV20-1|TRBJ2-1
CSARDRGSGGAYNEQFF
TGCAGTGCTAGAGATCGGGGTAGCGGGGGGGCTTACAATGAGCAGTTCTTC
>few|TRBD1|14|TRBV27|TRBJ2-7
CAGLQNRGKDEQYF
TGTGCCGGACTTCAGAACAGGGGTAAGGACGAGCAGTACTTC
>many|TRBD2|14|TRBV11-3|TRBJ2-7
CASSLGTSGSEQYF
TGTGCCAGCAGCTTAGGGACTAGCGGTTCCGAGCAGTACTTC
>many|NA|12|TRBV7-2|TRBJ1-1
CASSLELQEAFF
TGTGCCAGCAGCTTAGAGTTGCAGGAAGCTTTCTTT
>once|NA|15|TRBV7-2|TRBJ2-2
CASSIMAPGTGELFF
TGTGCCAGCAGCATTATGGCCCCCGGCACCGGGGAGCTGTTTTTT
>many|NA|14|TRBV5-1|TRBJ1-2
CASSLTTGNYGYTF
TGCGCCAGCAGCTTAACAACAGGCAACTATGGCTACACCTTC
>many|TRBD2|18|TRBV4-1|TRBJ2-2
CASSRLTSERGFTGELFF
TGCGCCAGCAGCCGCCTCACGTCGGAGCGGGGGTTCACCGGGGAGCTGTTTTTT
>many|NA|14|TRBV20-1|TRBJ2-3
CSVGGGPERDTQYF
TGCAGTGTAGGTGGGGGTCCTGAAAGAGATACGCAGTATTTT
>many|TRBD1|15|TRBV7-8|TRBJ1-4
CASSLRTGGYEKLFF
TGTGCCAGCAGCCTAAGGACAGGGGGGTACGAAAAACTGTTTTTT
>many|NA|13|TRBV6-1|TRBJ1-4
CASSDALGEKLFF
TGTGCCAGCAGTGACGCCTTGGGAGAAAAACTGTTTTTT
>many|NA|15|TRBV19|TRBJ1-5
CASISQGGGNQPQHF
TGTGCCAGTATTAGTCAAGGAGGGGGCAATCAGCCCCAGCATTTT
>many|NA|17|TRBV4-3|TRBJ2-6
CASSPRGRSSGANVLTF
TGCGCCAGCAGCCCCAGGGGAAGGAGCTCTGGGGCCAACGTCCTGACTTTC
>many|TRBD1|15|TRBV5-1|TRBJ2-1
CASSLPGQGYNEQFF
TGCGCCAGCAGCTTGCCGGGACAGGGCTACAATGAGCAGTTCTTC
>many|NA|13|TRBV11-2|TRBJ2-1
CASSLVRQGREFF
TGTGCCAGCAGCTTAGTACGGCAGGGCAGGGAGTTCTTC
>many|TRBD2|13|TRBV20-1|TRBJ2-3
CSALAGGTDTQYF
TGCAGTGCGCTAGCGGGGGGCACAGATACGCAGTATTTT
>many|TRBD2|16|TRBV11-2|TRBJ2-5
CASSSQTSGVQETQYF
TGTGCCAGCAGCTCCCAAACTAGCGGGGTTCAAGAGACCCAGTACTTC
>many|NA|15|TRBV27|TRBJ2-2
CASSSQGFNTGELFF
TGTGCCAGCAGTTCCCAGGGGTTCAACACCGGGGAGCTGTTTTTT
>many|NA|14|TRBV6-5|TRBJ1-2
CASSYSAGEDGYTF
TGTGCCAGCAGTTACTCCGCAGGGGAAGATGGCTACACCTTC
>many|TRBD2|15|TRBV28|TRBJ2-1
CASRGLAGAYNEQFF
TGTGCCAGCAGGGGACTAGCGGGGGCCTACAATGAGCAGTTCTTC